The present TCR beta chain was sequenced within a study of blood T cell repertoires in COVID-19. Trimming removed 8 bases from V and 4 bases from J, with 21 bases in between. The CDR3 runs 16 residues. Germline V gene sequence: CDR1 KGHSH, CDR2 LQKENI. This clone appeared once. This table comes from immunoSEQ multiplex PCR, and its TCRdb copy is limited to in-frame clones, with some not included. The data hold about 190,000 clones, with approximately 90% observed a single time. Sequences were obtained from peripheral blood. This TCR came from a young man with acute or convalescent COVID-19. The chain combines TRBV18 with TRBJ1-5, with D perhaps TRBD1 (6 bases). The CDR3 region is CASTALPGEGNQPQHF. The CDR3 DNA follows: TGTGCCAGCACCGCCCTGCCAGGGGAAGGTAATCAGCCCCAGCATTTT.